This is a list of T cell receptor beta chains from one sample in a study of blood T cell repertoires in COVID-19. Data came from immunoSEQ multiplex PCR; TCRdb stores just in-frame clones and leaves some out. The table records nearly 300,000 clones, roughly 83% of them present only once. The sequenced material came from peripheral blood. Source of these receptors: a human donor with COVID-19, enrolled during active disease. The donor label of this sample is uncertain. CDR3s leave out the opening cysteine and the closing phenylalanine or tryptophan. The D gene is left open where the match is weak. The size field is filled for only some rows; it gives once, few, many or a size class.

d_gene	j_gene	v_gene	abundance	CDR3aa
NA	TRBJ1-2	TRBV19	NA	ASSIPTGVNYGYT
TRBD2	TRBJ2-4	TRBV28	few	ASTPRQREDNIQY
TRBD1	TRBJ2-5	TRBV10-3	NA	AIGDRGDQETQY
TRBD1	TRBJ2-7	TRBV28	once	ASSSTGTAGGTYEQY
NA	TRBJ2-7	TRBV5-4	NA	ASSLVGSREQY
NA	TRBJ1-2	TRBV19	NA	ASSLDRNSYGYT
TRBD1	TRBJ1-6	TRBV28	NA	ASSETGTGGINSPLH
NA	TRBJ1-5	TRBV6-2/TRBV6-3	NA	ASSLTNWDTAYRQPQH
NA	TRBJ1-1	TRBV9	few	ASSVGPGTEAF
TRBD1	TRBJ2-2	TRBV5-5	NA	ASSGGEGAITGELF
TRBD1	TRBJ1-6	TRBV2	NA	ASSESGTANSPLH
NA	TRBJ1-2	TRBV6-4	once	ASSYLDKAGGGYT
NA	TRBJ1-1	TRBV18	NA	ASSREQGNTEAF
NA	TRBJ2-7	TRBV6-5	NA	ASSPPGVSYEQY
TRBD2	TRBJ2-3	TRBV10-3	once	ATLSTSGSTDTQY
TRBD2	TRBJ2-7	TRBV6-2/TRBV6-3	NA	ASSGTSGRASYEQY
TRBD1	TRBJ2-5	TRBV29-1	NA	SVEKGARETQY
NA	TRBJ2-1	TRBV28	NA	ATVAVLYNEQF
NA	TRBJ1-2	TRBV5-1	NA	ASSLDPGTNYGYT
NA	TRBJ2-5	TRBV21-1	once	ASSKVGIDRGGETQY
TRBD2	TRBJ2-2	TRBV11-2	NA	ASSFSGTSGGELF
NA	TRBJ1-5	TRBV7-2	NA	ASSLGQGRPQH
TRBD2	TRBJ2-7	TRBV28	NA	ASSPRTSGSSEQY
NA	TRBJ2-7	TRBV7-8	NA	ASMRSSPSYEQY
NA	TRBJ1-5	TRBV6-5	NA	ASSTRSDQPQH
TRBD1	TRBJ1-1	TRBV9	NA	ASSVAQGGSGAF
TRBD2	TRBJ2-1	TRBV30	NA	AADLTGGRYEQF
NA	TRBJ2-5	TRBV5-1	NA	ASSRGTQETQY
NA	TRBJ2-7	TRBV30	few	AWSVPRSGATYEQY
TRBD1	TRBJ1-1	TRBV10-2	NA	ASSAQDRALTEAF
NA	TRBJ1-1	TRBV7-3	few	ASSLMAGTEAF
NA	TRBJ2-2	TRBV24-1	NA	ATSVGGASTGELF
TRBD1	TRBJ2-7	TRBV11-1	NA	ASSLGQVVPYEQY
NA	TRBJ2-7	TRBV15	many	ATSRDQYEQY
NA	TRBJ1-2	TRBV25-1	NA	ASSESQRGYT
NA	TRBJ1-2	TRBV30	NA	AWELSMFYGYT